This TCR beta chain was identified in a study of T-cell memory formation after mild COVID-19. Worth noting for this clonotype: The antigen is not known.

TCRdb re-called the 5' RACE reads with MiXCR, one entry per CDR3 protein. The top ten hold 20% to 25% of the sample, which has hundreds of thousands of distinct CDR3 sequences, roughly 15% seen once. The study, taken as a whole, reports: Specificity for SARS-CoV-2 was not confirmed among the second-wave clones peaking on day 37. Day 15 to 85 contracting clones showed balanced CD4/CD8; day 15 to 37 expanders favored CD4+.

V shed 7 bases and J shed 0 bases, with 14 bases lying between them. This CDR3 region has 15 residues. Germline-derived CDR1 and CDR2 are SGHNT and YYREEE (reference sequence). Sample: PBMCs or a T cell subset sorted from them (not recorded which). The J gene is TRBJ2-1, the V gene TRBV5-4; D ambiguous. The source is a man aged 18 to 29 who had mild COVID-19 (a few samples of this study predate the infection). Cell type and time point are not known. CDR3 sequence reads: CASLGRPSSYNEQFF. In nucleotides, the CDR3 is TGTGCCAGCTTAGGACGGCCGAGCTCCTACAATGAGCAGTTCTTC.